A single sample is the source of the 16 T cell receptor beta chains below, sequenced in a study of cytomegalovirus exposure and HLA in healthy donors. Primers included in the PCR were 60 Vbeta and 13 Jbeta primers. Using immunoSEQ multiplex PCR, the repertoire was profiled, and TCRdb retains in-frame clones only, with some absent. The repertoire includes 65,000 to 85,000 clones, around 77% of them detected once, and about 22% sits in the top ten. Source material: PBMCs. These receptors came from a woman between 40 and 50 years old in good health and CMV-seropositive.

This clone was seen only once. This chain joins TRBV13 and TRBJ2-7; 8 bases are a match to TRBD1. The CDR3 loop spans 14 amino acids. The V and J ends lost 0 bases and 6 bases, in that order; junction bases with no gene match: 4. In germline, CDR1 is PRHDT, CDR2 FYEKMQ (reference sequence). CDR3 region: CASSLGGRGLEQYF. CDR3 sequence (DNA): TGTGCCAGCAGCTTAGGCGGCAGGGGGCTCGAGCAGTACTTC.

V and J are TRBV4-2 and TRBJ2-7; 8 positions match TRBD2. The CDR3 is 14 residues long. The V gene end was trimmed by 1 base and the J gene end by 3 bases; junction bases not matched to a gene: 2. The germline gives CDR1 LGHNA, CDR2 YNFKEQ. In nucleotides, the CDR3 is TGTGCCAGCAGCCAAGGACTAGCGAACTACGAGCAGTACTTC. This sequence encodes CASSQGLANYEQYF.

This clone has a single count. The chain is built from TRBV4-1 and TRBJ1-4; 8 bases are a match to TRBD1. V dropped 3 bases and J dropped 3; count of bases not matched to a gene: 6. CDR1 is MGHRA and CDR2 is YSYEKL in the germline V gene. This CDR3 has 16 amino acids. The CDR3 loop is CASSHRGHDANEKLFF. In DNA form, the CDR3 reads TGCGCCAGCAGCCACAGGGGGCACGATGCTAATGAAAAACTGTTTTTT.

CDR3 protein: CASSRGTGHNEQFF. The CDR3, as DNA: TGTGCCAGCAGCCGTGGGACAGGGCACAATGAGCAGTTCTTC. The chain employs TRBV5-6 and TRBJ2-1; 9 nucleotides agree with TRBD1. The CDR3 covers 14 residues. Germline V gene sequence: CDR1 SGHDT, CDR2 YYEEEE. V gave up 4 bases and J gave up 5 bases; unmatched junction bases: 4. The complete variable domain, with remaining parts taken from reference TRBV5-6 and TRBJ2-1, reads DAGVTQSPTHLIKTRGQQVTLRCSPKSGHDTVSWYQQALGQGPQFIFQYYEEEERQRGNFPDRFSGHQFPNYSSELNVNALLLGDSALYLCASSRGTGHNEQFFGPGTRLTVL.

This clone was found a few times. V and J are TRBV27 and TRBJ1-1; D unclear. This CDR3 is 15 amino acids long. V was clipped by 6 bases and J by 1 base, with 15 bases between them. The germline V gene encodes CDR1 MNHEY and CDR2 SMNVEV (reference sequence). The CDR3 spells CASRVPGPENTEAFF. CDR3 nucleotides: TGTGCCAGCAGAGTGCCGGGTCCCGAGAACACTGAAGCTTTCTTT.

This chain joins TRBV28 and TRBJ1-1; 7 nucleotides match TRBD1. V gave up 3 bases and J gave up 5 bases; unmatched junction bases: 6. Germline loops: CDR1 MDHEN, CDR2 SYDVKM. CDR3 length: 14 residues. CDR3 in amino acids: CASSFDRVVTEAFF. CDR3 DNA sequence: TGTGCCAGCAGTTTCGACAGGGTGGTGACTGAAGCTTTCTTT.

The rearrangement uses TRBV7-2 and TRBJ2-5; the D gene is possibly TRBD1 (5 bases). CDR1 and CDR2 (germline): SGHTA, FQGNSA. V gave up 0 bases and J gave up 4 bases, with 18 bases separating them. The CDR3 contains 17 residues. CDR3 nucleotides: TGTGCCAGCAGCTTAGCTGGCCAGGGAAGCTCCCGAGAGACCCAGTACTTC. Residues: CASSLAGQGSSRETQYF.

This clone was picked up a small number of times. V is TRBV28 and J is TRBJ1-3; D is undetermined. This CDR3 is built from 16 residues. In germline, CDR1 is MDHEN, CDR2 SYDVKM. Trimming removed 5 bases from V and 0 bases from J, with 14 bases in between. The CDR3 DNA sequence: TGTGCCAGCAGTCAGCCCCGAGGGAGCTCTGGAAACACCATATATTTT. Translation: CASSQPRGSSGNTIYF.

The genes are TRBV5-1 and TRBJ1-2; 7 nucleotides line up with TRBD1. Losses at the gene ends were 4 bases for V and 0 bases for J; bases not matched to a gene: 6. The CDR3 length is 15 residues. Germline CDR1 is SGHRS and CDR2 is YFSETQ. The DNA of the CDR3 is TGCGCCAGCAGCCCCCGGACAGGTTCTAACTATGGCTACACCTTC. Translated: CASSPRTGSNYGYTF.

The chain combines TRBV2 with TRBJ1-1; no firm D call. CDR3 size: 12 residues. From germline, CDR1 is SNHLY and CDR2 FYNNEI. V was pared by 6 bases and J by 8 bases, with 13 bases between. The CDR3 region is CASRWETLEAFF. DNA for the CDR3: TGTGCCAGCAGGTGGGAGACCCTGGAAGCTTTCTTT.

Here the CDR3 reads CASSPGPFGSPLHF. Written as DNA, the CDR3 is TGTGCCAGCAGTCCTGGGCCCTTCGGTTCACCCCTCCACTTT. The genes are TRBV6-5 and TRBJ1-6; D gene unclear. With 5 bases removed from V and 9 bases from J, the gap between germline ends came to 14 bases. The CDR3 covers 14 residues. Germline loops: CDR1 MNHEY, CDR2 SVGAGI.

The chain recombines TRBV28 with TRBJ2-7; TRBD2 aligns across 8 bases. In germline, CDR1 is MDHEN, CDR2 SYDVKM. V dropped 6 bases and J dropped 2; count of bases not matched to a gene: 3. The CDR3 length is 13 residues. The CDR3 reads CASRQGLAYEQYF. For the CDR3, the DNA is TGTGCCAGCAGACAGGGACTAGCCTACGAGCAGTACTTC.

V usage is TRBV14 and J usage is TRBJ1-1; a possible D gene is TRBD1 (6 bases). This CDR3 has 13 residues. The germline V gene has CDR1 SGHDN and CDR2 FVKESK. V was trimmed by 7 bases and J by 1 base, leaving 10 bases between them. The CDR3: CASKLQGNTEAFF. The CDR3 DNA is TGTGCCAGCAAGTTACAGGGGAACACTGAAGCTTTCTTT.

The chain employs TRBV13 and TRBJ2-7; D uncertain. Germline CDR1 PRHDT, CDR2 FYEKMQ (reference sequence). The ends were cut back, 5 bases at V and 4 bases at J, with 9 bases in the middle. The CDR3 is 12 amino acids. This CDR3 is CASSNRSYEQYF. CDR3 in DNA: TGTGCCAGCAGCAATCGTAGTTACGAGCAGTACTTC.

The V and J genes are TRBV7-8 and TRBJ1-5, with a weak D call TRBD1 (6 bases). This CDR3 has 14 amino acids. V lost 5 bases and J lost 6, with 14 bases in between. Germline CDR1 reads SGHVS; CDR2 reads FQNEAQ. In nucleotides, the CDR3 is TGTGCCAGCAGCCGGGACACCCGATCTCAGCCCCAGCATTTT. Its protein is CASSRDTRSQPQHF.

This chain connects TRBV30 to TRBJ2-7; 7 positions match TRBD2. The germline V gene encodes CDR1 GTSNPN and CDR2 SVGIG (reference sequence). The J segment lost 3 bases and the V segment lost 2 bases, leaving 10 bases of the junction unmatched. The CDR3 is 15 residues long. The CDR3 sequence: CAWSMEWGGSYEQYF. DNA of the CDR3: TGTGCCTGGAGTATGGAGTGGGGGGGTAGCTACGAGCAGTACTTC.